This T cell receptor beta chain derives from a study of technical replicates of blood from several donors. Germline V gene data show CDR1 as LNHDA and CDR2 as SQIVND (reference sequence). V was shortened by 5 bases and J by 6 bases, with 12 bases between the two germline ends. This CDR3 has 13 amino acids. The repertoire was sequenced with immunoSEQ multiplex PCR; TCRdb's copy has only in-frame clones and lacks some. Among around 71,000 clones listed, over 85% were seen once. Sequenced input: T cells isolated from PBMCs. V usage is TRBV19 and J usage is TRBJ2-3; tentative D call: TRBD1 (5 bases). This receptor was obtained from a human donor in good health. CDR3 amino acids: CASSSSAGDTQYF. Written as DNA, the CDR3 is TGTGCCAGTAGTTCGTCCGCAGGGGATACGCAGTATTTT.